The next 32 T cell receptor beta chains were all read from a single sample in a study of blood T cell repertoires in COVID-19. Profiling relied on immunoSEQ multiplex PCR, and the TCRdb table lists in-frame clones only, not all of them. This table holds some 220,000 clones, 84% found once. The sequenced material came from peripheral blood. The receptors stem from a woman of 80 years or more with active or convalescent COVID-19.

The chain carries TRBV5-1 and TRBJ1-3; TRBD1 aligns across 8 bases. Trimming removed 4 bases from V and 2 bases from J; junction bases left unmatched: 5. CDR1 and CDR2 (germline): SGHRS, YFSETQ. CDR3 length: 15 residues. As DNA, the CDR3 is TGCGCCAGCAGCCCAGGGGGCGCCGCTGGAAACACCATATATTTT. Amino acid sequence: CASSPGGAAGNTIYF.

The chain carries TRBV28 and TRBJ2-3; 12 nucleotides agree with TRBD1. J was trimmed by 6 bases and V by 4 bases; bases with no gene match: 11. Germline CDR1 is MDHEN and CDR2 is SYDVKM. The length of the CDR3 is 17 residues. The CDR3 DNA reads TGTGCCAGCAGTTCCTCCGGGGGACAGGGGGCTTGGGATACGCAGTATTTT. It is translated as CASSSSGGQGAWDTQYF.

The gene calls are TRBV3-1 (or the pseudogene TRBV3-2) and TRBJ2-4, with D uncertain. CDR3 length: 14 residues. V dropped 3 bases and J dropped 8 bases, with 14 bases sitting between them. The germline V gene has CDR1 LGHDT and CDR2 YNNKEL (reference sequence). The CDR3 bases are TGTGCCAGCAGCCAGTTCCAGGTTGCGCACATTCAGTACTTC. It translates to CASSQFQVAHIQYF.

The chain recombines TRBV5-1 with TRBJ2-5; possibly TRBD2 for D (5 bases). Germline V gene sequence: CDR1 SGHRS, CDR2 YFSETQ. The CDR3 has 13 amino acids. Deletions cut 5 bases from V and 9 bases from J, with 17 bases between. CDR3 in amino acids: CASSPSQLVAQYF. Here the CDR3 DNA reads TGCGCCAGCAGTCCTAGCCAACTTGTTGCCCAGTACTTC.

CDR3 residues: CASSYTTPGADIQYF. The CDR3 nucleotides read TGCGCCAGCAGCTATACGACCCCGGGAGCGGACATTCAGTACTTC. This chain joins TRBV5-1 and TRBJ2-4, with D possibly being TRBD2 (6 bases). The CDR3 contains 15 residues. CDR1 SGHRS and CDR2 YFSETQ come from the germline V gene. The V and J ends lost 3 bases and 8 bases respectively, with 18 bases between them.

The CDR3 region is CASKAGRENSPLHF. The CDR3 nucleotides read TGTGCCAGCAAAGCAGGACGGGAAAATTCACCCCTCCACTTT. The V call is TRBV6-5, the J call TRBJ1-6; no reliable D call. V was trimmed by 7 bases and J by 7 bases, leaving 14 bases between them. Germline CDR1 MNHEY, CDR2 SVGAGI. The CDR3 sequence is 14 residues long.

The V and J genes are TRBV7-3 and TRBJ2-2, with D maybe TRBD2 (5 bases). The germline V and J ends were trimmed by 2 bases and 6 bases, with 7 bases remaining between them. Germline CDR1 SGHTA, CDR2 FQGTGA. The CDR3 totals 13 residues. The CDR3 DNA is TGTGCCAGCAGCTTACCCGGGGCCGGGGAGCTGTTTTTT. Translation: CASSLPGAGELFF.

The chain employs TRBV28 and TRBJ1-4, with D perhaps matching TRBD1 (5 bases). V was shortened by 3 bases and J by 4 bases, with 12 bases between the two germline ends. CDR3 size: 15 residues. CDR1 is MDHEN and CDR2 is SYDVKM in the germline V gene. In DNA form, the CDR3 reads TGTGCCAGCAGTTTGCGGGGCGTCAATAATGAAAAACTGTTTTTT. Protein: CASSLRGVNNEKLFF.

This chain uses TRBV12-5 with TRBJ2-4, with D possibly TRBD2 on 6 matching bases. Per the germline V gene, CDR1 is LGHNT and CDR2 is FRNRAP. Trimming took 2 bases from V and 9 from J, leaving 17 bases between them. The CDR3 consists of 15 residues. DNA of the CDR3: TGTGCTAGTGGTTTGCACTCATCGAGGGAGGCCATTCAGTACTTC. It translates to CASGLHSSREAIQYF. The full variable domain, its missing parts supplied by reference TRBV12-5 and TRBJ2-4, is DARVTQTPRHKVTEMGQEVTMRCQPILGHNTVFWYRQTMMQGLELLAYFRNRAPLDDSGMPKDRFSAEMPDATLATLKIQPSEPRDSAVYFCASGLHSSREAIQYFGAGTRLSVL.

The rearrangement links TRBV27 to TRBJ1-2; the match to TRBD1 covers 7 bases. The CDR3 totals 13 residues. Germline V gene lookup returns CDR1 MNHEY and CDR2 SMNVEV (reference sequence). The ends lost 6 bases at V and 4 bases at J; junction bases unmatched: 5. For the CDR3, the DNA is TGTGCCAGCAGACAGACAGGGACCTATGGCTACACCTTC. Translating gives CASRQTGTYGYTF.

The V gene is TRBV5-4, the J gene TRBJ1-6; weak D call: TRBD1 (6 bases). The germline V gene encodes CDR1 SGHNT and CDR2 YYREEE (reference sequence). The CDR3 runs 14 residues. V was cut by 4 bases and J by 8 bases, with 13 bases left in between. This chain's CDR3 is CASSLRQEDSPLHF. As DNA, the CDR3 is TGTGCCAGCAGCCTTAGACAGGAGGATTCACCCCTCCACTTT.

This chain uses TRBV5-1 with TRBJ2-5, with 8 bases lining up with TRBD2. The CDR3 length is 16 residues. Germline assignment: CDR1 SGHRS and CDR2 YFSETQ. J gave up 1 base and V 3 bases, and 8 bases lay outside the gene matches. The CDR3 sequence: CASSSTSGSFQETQYF. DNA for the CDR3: TGCGCCAGCAGCTCGACCAGCGGGAGCTTCCAAGAGACCCAGTACTTC.

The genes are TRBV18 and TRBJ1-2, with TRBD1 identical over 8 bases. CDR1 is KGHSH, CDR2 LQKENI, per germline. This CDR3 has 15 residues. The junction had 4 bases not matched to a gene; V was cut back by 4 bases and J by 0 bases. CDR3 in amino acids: CASSLTGEANYGYTF. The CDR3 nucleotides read TGTGCCAGCTCACTGACAGGGGAGGCTAACTATGGCTACACCTTC.

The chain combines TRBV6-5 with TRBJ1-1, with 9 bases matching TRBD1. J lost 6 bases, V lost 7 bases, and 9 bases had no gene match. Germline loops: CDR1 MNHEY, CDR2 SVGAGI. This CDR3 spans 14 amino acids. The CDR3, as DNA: TGTGCCAGCAAAACGGGACAGGGTAGGTCTGAAGCTTTCTTT. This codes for CASKTGQGRSEAFF.

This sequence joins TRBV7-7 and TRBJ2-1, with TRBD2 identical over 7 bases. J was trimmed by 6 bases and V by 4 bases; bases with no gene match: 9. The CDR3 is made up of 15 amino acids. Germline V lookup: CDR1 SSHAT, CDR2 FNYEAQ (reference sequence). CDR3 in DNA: TGTGCCAGCAGCTCCTCAAAGCGGGAAGCCAATGAGCAGTTCTTC. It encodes CASSSSKREANEQFF.

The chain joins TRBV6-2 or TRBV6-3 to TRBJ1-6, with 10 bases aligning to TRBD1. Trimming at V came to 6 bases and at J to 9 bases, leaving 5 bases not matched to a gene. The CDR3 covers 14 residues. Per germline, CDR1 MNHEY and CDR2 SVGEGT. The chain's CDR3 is CASSRDRGTSPLHF. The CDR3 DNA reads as TGTGCCAGCAGCCGGGACAGGGGCACTTCACCCCTCCACTTT.

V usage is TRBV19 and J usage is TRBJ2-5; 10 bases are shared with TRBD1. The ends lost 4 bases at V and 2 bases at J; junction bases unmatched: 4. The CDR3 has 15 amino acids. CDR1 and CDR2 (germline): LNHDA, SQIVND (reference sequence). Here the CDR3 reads CASSTTGQGQETQYF. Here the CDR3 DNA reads TGTGCCAGTAGTACCACGGGACAGGGGCAAGAGACCCAGTACTTC. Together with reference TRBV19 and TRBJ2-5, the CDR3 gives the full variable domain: DGGITQSPKYLFRKEGQNVTLSCEQNLNHDAMYWYRQDPGQGLRLIYYSQIVNDFQKGDIAEGYSVSREKKESFPLTVTSAQKNPTAFYLCASSTTGQGQETQYFGPGTRLLVL.

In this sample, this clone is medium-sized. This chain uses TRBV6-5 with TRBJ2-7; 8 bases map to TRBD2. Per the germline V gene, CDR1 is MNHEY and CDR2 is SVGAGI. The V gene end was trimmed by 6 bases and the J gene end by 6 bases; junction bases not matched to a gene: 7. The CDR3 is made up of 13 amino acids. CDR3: CASRGTSWAEQYF. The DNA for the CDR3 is TGTGCCAGCAGGGGGACTAGTTGGGCCGAGCAGTACTTC.

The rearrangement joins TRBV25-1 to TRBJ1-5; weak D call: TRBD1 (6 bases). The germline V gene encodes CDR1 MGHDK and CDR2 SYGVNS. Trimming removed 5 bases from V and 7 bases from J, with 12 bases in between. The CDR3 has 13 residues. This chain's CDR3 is CASSKTGHQPQHF. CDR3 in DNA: TGTGCCAGCAGTAAAACAGGGCACCAGCCCCAGCATTTT.

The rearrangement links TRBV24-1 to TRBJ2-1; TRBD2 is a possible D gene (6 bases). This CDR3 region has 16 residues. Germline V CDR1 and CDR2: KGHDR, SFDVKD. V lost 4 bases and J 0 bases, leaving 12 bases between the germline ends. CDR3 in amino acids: CATSDDGSGSYNEQFF. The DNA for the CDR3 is TGTGCCACCAGTGACGACGGTAGCGGCTCCTACAATGAGCAGTTCTTC.

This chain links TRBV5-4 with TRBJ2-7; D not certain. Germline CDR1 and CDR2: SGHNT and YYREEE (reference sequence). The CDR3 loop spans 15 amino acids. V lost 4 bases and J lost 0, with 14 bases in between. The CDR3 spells CASSTPSQFSYEQYF. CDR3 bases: TGTGCCAGCAGCACCCCTTCACAGTTCTCCTACGAGCAGTACTTC.

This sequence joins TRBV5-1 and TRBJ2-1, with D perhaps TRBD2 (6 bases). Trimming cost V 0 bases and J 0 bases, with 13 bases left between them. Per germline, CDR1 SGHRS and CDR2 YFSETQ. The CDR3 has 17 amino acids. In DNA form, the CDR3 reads TGCGCCAGCAGCTTGGAAGCCGTCGGGAGCTCCTACAATGAGCAGTTCTTC. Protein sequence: CASSLEAVGSSYNEQFF.

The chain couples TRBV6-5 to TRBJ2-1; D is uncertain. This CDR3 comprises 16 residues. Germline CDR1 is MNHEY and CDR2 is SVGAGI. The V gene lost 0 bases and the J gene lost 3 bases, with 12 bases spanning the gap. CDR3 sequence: CASSYSIQVYYNEQFF. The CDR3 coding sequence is TGTGCCAGCAGTTACTCGATCCAGGTCTACTACAATGAGCAGTTCTTC.

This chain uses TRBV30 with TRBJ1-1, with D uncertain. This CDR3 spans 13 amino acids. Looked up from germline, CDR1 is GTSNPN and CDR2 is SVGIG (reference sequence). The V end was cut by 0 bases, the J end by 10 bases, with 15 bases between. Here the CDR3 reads CAWSVEPGLGAFF. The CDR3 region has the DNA TGTGCCTGGAGTGTAGAGCCAGGCCTGGGAGCTTTCTTT. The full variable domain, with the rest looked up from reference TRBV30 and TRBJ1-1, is SQTIHQWPATLVQPVGSPLSLECTVEGTSNPNLYWYRQAAGRGLQLLFYSVGIGQISSEVPQNLSASRPQDRQFILSSKKLLLSDSGFYLCAWSVEPGLGAFFGQGTRLTVV.

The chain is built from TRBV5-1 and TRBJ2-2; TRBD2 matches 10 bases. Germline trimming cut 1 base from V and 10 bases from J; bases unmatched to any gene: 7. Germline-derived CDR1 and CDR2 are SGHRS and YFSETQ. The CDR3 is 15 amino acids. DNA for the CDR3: TGCGCCAGCAGCTTGAGGACTAGCGGAGTTCAGGAGCTGTTTTTT. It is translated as CASSLRTSGVQELFF.

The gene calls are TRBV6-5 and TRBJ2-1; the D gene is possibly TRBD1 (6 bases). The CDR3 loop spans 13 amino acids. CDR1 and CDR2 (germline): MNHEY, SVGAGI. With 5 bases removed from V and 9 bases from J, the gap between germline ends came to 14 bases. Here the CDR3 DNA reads TGTGCCAGCAGTCAATTTATAGGGGGTGAGCAGTTCTTC. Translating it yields CASSQFIGGEQFF.

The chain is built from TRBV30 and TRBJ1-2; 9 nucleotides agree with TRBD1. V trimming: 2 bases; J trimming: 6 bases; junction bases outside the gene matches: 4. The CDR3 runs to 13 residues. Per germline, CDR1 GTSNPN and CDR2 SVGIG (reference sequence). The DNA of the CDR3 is TGTGCCTGGAGTTCTTGGACAGGGGATGGCTACACCTTC. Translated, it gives CAWSSWTGDGYTF.

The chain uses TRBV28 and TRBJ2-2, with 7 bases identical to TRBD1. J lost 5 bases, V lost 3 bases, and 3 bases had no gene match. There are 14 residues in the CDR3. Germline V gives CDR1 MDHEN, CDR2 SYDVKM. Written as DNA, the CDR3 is TGTGCCAGCAGTTTCCAGGGGGAAACCGGGGAGCTGTTTTTT. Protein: CASSFQGETGELFF.

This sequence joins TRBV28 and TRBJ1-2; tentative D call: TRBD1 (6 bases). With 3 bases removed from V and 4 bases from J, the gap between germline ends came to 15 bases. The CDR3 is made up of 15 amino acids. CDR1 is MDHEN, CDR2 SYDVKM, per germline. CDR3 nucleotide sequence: TGTGCCAGCAGTTTTCCCAGGGGACACAGCTATGGCTACACCTTC. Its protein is CASSFPRGHSYGYTF.

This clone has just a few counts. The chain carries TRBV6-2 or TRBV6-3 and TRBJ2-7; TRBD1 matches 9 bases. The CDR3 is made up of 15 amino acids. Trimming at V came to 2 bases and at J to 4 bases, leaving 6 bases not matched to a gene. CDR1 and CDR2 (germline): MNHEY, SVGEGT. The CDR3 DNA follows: TGTGCCAGCAGTTACGAAGGGACAGGGACTTACGAGCAGTACTTC. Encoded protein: CASSYEGTGTYEQYF.

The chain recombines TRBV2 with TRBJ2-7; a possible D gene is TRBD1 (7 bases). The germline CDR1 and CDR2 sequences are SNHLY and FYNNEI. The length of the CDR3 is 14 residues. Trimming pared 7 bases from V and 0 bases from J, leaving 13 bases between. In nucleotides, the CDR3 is TGTGCCAGCACGGGGGACAGCACCTCCTACGAGCAGTACTTC. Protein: CASTGDSTSYEQYF.

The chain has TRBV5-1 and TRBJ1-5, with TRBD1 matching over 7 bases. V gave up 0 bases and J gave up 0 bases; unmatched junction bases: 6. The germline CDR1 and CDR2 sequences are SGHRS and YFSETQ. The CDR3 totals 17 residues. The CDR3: CASSLGETGNSNQPQHF. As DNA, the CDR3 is TGCGCCAGCAGCTTGGGAGAGACAGGGAATAGCAATCAGCCCCAGCATTTT.